One and the same sample provided the 27 T cell receptor beta chains below, sequenced in a study of post-analysis software for immune sequencing data. cDNA libraries of TCR beta carried unique molecular identifiers. TCRdb reanalysed the PCR reads using MiXCR and keeps one entry per CDR3 protein. Here the sample spans more than 450,000 distinct CDR3 sequences, roughly 46% being singletons. Study-level results: In patients, TRBV5-6, TRBV5-1 and TRBV20-1 belonged to four or five TRBV segments found more frequently than in controls.

These TCRs are of unknown antigen specificity. Sequencing was carried out using blood. These receptors all stem from a girl aged 10 to 17 with multiple sclerosis.

The DNA of the CDR3 is TGTGCCAGCAGGCTAGCAGGGACAGAGACCCAGTACTTC. Translation: CASRLAGTETQYF. The V gene is TRBV6-5, the J gene TRBJ2-5; D may be TRBD1 or TRBD2 (5 bases each). V lost 6 bases, J lost 4 bases, and 12 bases lay in between. CDR3 size: 13 residues. Germline V gene sequence: CDR1 MNHEY, CDR2 SVGAGI.

This chain links TRBV11-2 with TRBJ2-7, with a tentative D call TRBD1 (6 bases). V was shortened by 2 bases and J by 2 bases, with 22 bases between the two germline ends. Germline V gene data show CDR1 as SGHAT and CDR2 as FQNNGV. The CDR3 contains 18 residues. In nucleotides, the CDR3 is TGTGCCAGCAGCTTAATAGAACGCCATAGGGGGAATACCTACGAGCAGTACTTC. Translating gives CASSLIERHRGNTYEQYF.

The V and J genes are TRBV3-1 and TRBJ2-3; D call uncertain. The V gene's germline CDR1 is LGHDT and CDR2 YNNKEL (reference sequence). CDR3 length: 12 amino acids. Trimming took off 4 bases at V and 7 bases at J, with 9 bases between the two ends. CDR3 in DNA: TGTGCCAGCAGCCCCGCTTGGAATACGCAGTATTTT. Translated: CASSPAWNTQYF.

A few counts support this clonotype. This chain uses TRBV29-1 with TRBJ1-4; TRBD1 aligns across 7 bases. Germline CDR1 and CDR2: SQVTM and ANQGSEA. The trim removed 7 bases at V and 2 bases at J, leaving 4 bases unmatched. The CDR3 has 13 residues. The CDR3 coding sequence is TGCAGCGGGTCGACAGGGACTAATGAAAAACTGTTTTTT. As protein: CSGSTGTNEKLFF. Full variable domain (missing parts from reference TRBV29-1 and TRBJ1-4): SAVISQKPSRDICQRGTSLTIQCQVDSQVTMMFWYRQQPGQSLTLIATANQGSEATYESGFVIDKFPISRPNLTFSTLTVSNMSPEDSSIYLCSGSTGTNEKLFFGSGTQLSVL.

This chain joins TRBV4-2 and TRBJ2-1; D is unclear. The CDR3 spans 14 residues. V dropped 3 bases and J dropped 5 bases, with 11 bases sitting between them. The V gene's germline CDR1 is LGHNA and CDR2 YNFKEQ. The CDR3 DNA sequence: TGTGCCAGCAGCCATATTAGTCACGACAATGAGCAGTTCTTC. This codes for CASSHISHDNEQFF.

V and J are TRBV9 and TRBJ1-2; 9 bases line up with TRBD1. J was trimmed by 5 bases and V by 4 bases; bases with no gene match: 6. The V gene's germline CDR1 is SGDLS and CDR2 YYNGEE. The CDR3 is 14 residues long. The CDR3 reads CASSRDRVNYGYTF. CDR3 bases: TGTGCCAGCAGCCGGGACAGGGTAAATTATGGCTACACCTTC.

This CDR3 reads CASTGQQPTSTDTQYF. Here the CDR3 DNA reads TGTGCCAGCACCGGTCAGCAGCCTACTAGCACAGATACGCAGTATTTT. The chain combines TRBV12-3 or TRBV12-4 with TRBJ2-3, with D hard to call. V dropped 7 bases and J dropped 0 bases, with 17 bases sitting between them. This CDR3 has 16 amino acids.

The chain couples TRBV29-1 to TRBJ2-1, with D maybe TRBD2 (6 bases). Trimming stripped 6 bases from V and 4 bases from J, with 16 bases between. The CDR3 covers 14 residues. CDR1 and CDR2 (germline): SQVTM, ANQGSEA. DNA for the CDR3: TGCAGCGTGACTAGGGGTTTTGGTTACAATGAGCAGTTCTTC. As protein: CSVTRGFGYNEQFF.

The chain employs TRBV5-1 and TRBJ1-2, with 7 bases lining up with TRBD1. The CDR3 is 13 residues long. The V segment lost 3 bases and the J segment 10 bases; nucleotides outside the gene matches: 9. CDR1 and CDR2 (germline): SGHRS, YFSETQ. For the CDR3, the DNA is TGCGCCAGCAGCTCGACAGGGACTATTGACTACACCTTC. Residues: CASSSTGTIDYTF. Variable domain in full (rest from reference TRBV5-1 and TRBJ1-2): KAGVTQTPRYLIKTRGQQVTLSCSPISGHRSVSWYQQTPGQGLQFLFEYFSETQRNKGNFPGRFSGRQFSNSRSEMNVSTLELGDSALYLCASSSTGTIDYTFGSGTRLTVV.

The rearrangement uses TRBV5-1 and TRBJ2-1; either TRBD1 or TRBD2 may supply D (6 bases each). There are 16 residues in the CDR3. Germline V gene data show CDR1 as SGHRS and CDR2 as YFSETQ. V was shortened by 0 bases and J by 0 bases, with 10 bases between the two germline ends. CDR3 nucleotide sequence: TGCGCCAGCAGCTTGGAGGGGGGCGGCTCCTACAATGAGCAGTTCTTC. Residues: CASSLEGGGSYNEQFF. Full variable domain (rest looked up from reference TRBV5-1 and TRBJ2-1): KAGVTQTPRYLIKTRGQQVTLSCSPISGHRSVSWYQQTPGQGLQFLFEYFSETQRNKGNFPGRFSGRQFSNSRSEMNVSTLELGDSALYLCASSLEGGGSYNEQFFGPGTRLTVL.

The chain has TRBV15 and TRBJ1-2; D uncertain. Germline CDR1 reads LNHNV; CDR2 reads YYDKDF (reference sequence). The CDR3 is made up of 15 amino acids. Trimming pared 6 bases from V and 0 bases from J, leaving 14 bases between. This CDR3 is CATRLNTEANYGYTF. CDR3 DNA: TGTGCCACCAGGCTCAATACTGAAGCTAACTATGGCTACACCTTC.

The V call is TRBV29-1, the J call TRBJ2-5; TRBD1 is a possible D gene (5 bases). Germline-derived CDR1 and CDR2 are SQVTM and ANQGSEA. There are 15 residues in the CDR3. Trimming took off 1 base at V and 1 base at J, with 13 bases between the two ends. For the CDR3, the DNA is TGCAGCGTTGAAGGCAGGGCTGCCCCCCAAGAGACCCAGTACTTC. As protein: CSVEGRAAPQETQYF.

The chain couples TRBV20-1 to TRBJ1-1; D may be TRBD1 (5 bases). Trimming took off 6 bases at V and 1 base at J, with 9 bases between the two ends. Germline V CDR1 and CDR2: DFQATT, SNEGSKA (reference sequence). There are 12 residues in the CDR3. CDR3 sequence reads: CSADTGNTEAFF. As DNA, the CDR3 is TGCAGTGCGGACACAGGGAACACTGAAGCTTTCTTT.

CDR3 sequence: CASSQERGTYNEQFF. In nucleotides, the CDR3 is TGTGCCAGCAGCCAAGAACGGGGAACCTACAATGAGCAGTTCTTC. The chain combines TRBV4-2 with TRBJ2-1; D might be TRBD2 (5 bases). The CDR3 extends over 15 amino acids. The germline CDR1 and CDR2 sequences are LGHNA and YNFKEQ. V shed 0 bases and J shed 2 bases, with 8 bases lying between them.

This clonotype turned up a few times. The rearrangement links TRBV12-3 or TRBV12-4 to TRBJ2-4, with D possibly matching TRBD2 (6 bases). CDR3 size: 12 residues. V lost 6 bases to trimming and J lost 8 bases, with 11 bases between them. CDR3 nucleotides: TGTGCCAGCAGCCTCGGGGGTTACATTCAGTACTTC. Its translation is CASSLGGYIQYF.

This clonotype was counted a few times. The V and J genes are TRBV7-2 and TRBJ2-7, with D perhaps matching TRBD1 or TRBD2 (5 bases each). V was shortened by 5 bases and J by 5 bases, with 13 bases between the two germline ends. The length of the CDR3 is 13 residues. The germline gives CDR1 SGHTA, CDR2 FQGNSA. CDR3 sequence reads: CASSTREGNEQYF. CDR3 nucleotide sequence: TGTGCCAGCAGCACCCGCGAGGGGAACGAGCAGTACTTC.

The chain couples TRBV11-2 to TRBJ2-7, with D possibly being TRBD1 (6 bases). V was clipped by 7 bases and J by 2 bases, with 18 bases between them. Germline-derived CDR1 and CDR2 are SGHAT and FQNNGV. The CDR3 extends over 15 amino acids. The CDR3 DNA sequence: TGTGCCAGCACCCGGACAGACAATATCGCCTACGAGCAGTACTTC. Its translation is CASTRTDNIAYEQYF.

Here the CDR3 reads CASSQSGGSTDTQYF. In nucleotides, the CDR3 is TGTGCCAGCAGTCAGAGCGGGGGGAGCACAGATACGCAGTATTTT. The rearrangement uses TRBV7-7 and TRBJ2-3, with 9 bases matching TRBD2. With V trimmed by 6 bases and J by 0 bases, 4 bases remained unmatched. The germline V gene has CDR1 SSHAT and CDR2 FNYEAQ (reference sequence). The CDR3 length is 15 residues.

This chain joins TRBV10-3 and TRBJ2-1; D gene ambiguous. Germline values: CDR1 ENHRY, CDR2 SYGVKD. Deletions cut 0 bases from V and 7 bases from J, with 4 bases between. The CDR3 extends over 12 amino acids. This CDR3 is CAISESRNEQFF. In DNA, the CDR3 is TGTGCCATCAGTGAGTCGAGGAATGAGCAGTTCTTC.

This chain connects TRBV12-3 or TRBV12-4 to TRBJ2-7, with 9 bases identical to TRBD1. CDR3 length: 15 amino acids. V dropped 6 bases and J dropped 6; count of bases not matched to a gene: 12. This chain's CDR3 is CASSSEGQGSLEQYF. CDR3 coding DNA: TGTGCCAGCAGCTCAGAGGGACAGGGCTCTCTCGAGCAGTACTTC.

The chain uses TRBV7-2 and TRBJ1-4, with TRBD1 matching over 10 bases. CDR3 length equals 17 residues. Losses at the gene ends were 5 bases for V and 7 bases for J; bases not matched to a gene: 13. Germline CDR1 and CDR2: SGHTA and FQGNSA. The DNA of the CDR3 is TGTGCCAGCAGCCCGTCCCGGGACAGGGGACAAGGTGAAAAACTGTTTTTT. Translating it yields CASSPSRDRGQGEKLFF.

This chain connects TRBV24-1 to TRBJ1-1; D might be TRBD1 (5 bases). Germline CDR1 KGHDR, CDR2 SFDVKD. The germline V and J ends were trimmed by 2 bases and 4 bases, with 10 bases remaining between them. The CDR3 spans 14 residues. The CDR3 here is CATSDSWGSTEAFF. The CDR3 DNA reads TGTGCCACCAGTGATTCATGGGGGAGCACTGAAGCTTTCTTT.

The chain uses TRBV20-1 and TRBJ2-5; 8 nucleotides align to TRBD2. Germline trimming cut 2 bases from V and 11 bases from J; bases unmatched to any gene: 10. The CDR3 length is 13 residues. CDR1 and CDR2 (germline): DFQATT, SNEGSKA (reference sequence). The CDR3 sequence: CSARPPGGYEQYF. The CDR3 DNA reads as TGCAGTGCTAGACCTCCGGGGGGGTATGAGCAGTACTTC.

The gene calls are TRBV20-1 and TRBJ2-1; 9 positions agree with TRBD2. There are 13 residues in the CDR3. Germline V gives CDR1 DFQATT, CDR2 SNEGSKA (reference sequence). The CDR3 here is CRKAGGAGNEQFF. The CDR3 DNA is TGCAGAAAAGCGGGGGGCGCCGGCAATGAGCAGTTCTTC.

The CDR3 region is CASSRRGGQPQHF. The CDR3 DNA reads TGTGCCAGCAGTCGGAGGGGCGGGCAGCCCCAGCATTTT. The chain employs TRBV12-3 or TRBV12-4 and TRBJ1-5; tentative D call: TRBD1 (5 bases). This CDR3 spans 13 amino acids. With 5 bases removed from V and 7 bases from J, the gap between germline ends came to 12 bases.

The chain uses TRBV6-5 and TRBJ2-3; a possible D gene is TRBD1 (6 bases). Germline V gene lookup returns CDR1 MNHEY and CDR2 SVGAGI. V was trimmed by 4 bases and J by 6 bases, leaving 14 bases between them. This CDR3 has 14 residues. CDR3 coding DNA: TGTGCCAGCAGTTTTACTAGTGGGGGCGATACGCAGTATTTT. Protein sequence: CASSFTSGGDTQYF.

V gene TRBV6-6 combines with J gene TRBJ2-7; 7 bases agree with TRBD2. The J call may be in error: the DNA end matches TRBJ2-5 better. The V gene's germline CDR1 is MNHNY and CDR2 SVGAGI (reference sequence). This CDR3 comprises 14 residues. The CDR3 DNA is TGTGCCAGCAGTTACGGGGGGGGTCGGGAGACCCAGTACTTC. As protein: CASSYGGGRETQYF.